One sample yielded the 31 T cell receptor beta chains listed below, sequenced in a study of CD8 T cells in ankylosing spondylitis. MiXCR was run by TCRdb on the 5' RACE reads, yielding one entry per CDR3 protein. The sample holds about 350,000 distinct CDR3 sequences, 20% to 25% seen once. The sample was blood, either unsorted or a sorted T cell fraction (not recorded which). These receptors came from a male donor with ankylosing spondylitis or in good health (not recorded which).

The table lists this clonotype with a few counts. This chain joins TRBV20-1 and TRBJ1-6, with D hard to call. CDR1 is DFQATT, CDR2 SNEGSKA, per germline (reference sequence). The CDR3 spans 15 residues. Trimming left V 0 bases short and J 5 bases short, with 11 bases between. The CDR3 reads CSARDYRIDNSPLHF. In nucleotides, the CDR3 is TGCAGTGCTAGAGATTATAGGATCGATAATTCACCCCTCCACTTT.

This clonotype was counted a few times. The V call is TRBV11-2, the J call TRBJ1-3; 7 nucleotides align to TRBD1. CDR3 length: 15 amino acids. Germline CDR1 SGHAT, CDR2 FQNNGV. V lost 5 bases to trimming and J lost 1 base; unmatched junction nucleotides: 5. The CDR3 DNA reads TGTGCCAGCAGCGAGGGACAGACTTCTGGAAACACCATATATTTT. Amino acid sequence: CASSEGQTSGNTIYF. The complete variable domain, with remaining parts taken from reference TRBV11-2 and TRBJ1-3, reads EAGVAQSPRYKIIEKRQSVAFWCNPISGHATLYWYQQILGQGPKLLIQFQNNGVVDDSQLPKDRFSAERLKGVDSTLKIQPAKLEDSAVYLCASSEGQTSGNTIYFGEGSWLTVV.

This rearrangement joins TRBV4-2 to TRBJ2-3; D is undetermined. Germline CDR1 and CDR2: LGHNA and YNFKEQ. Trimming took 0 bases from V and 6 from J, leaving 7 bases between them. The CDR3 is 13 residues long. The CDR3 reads CASSQEARDTQYF. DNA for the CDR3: TGTGCCAGCAGCCAAGAAGCACGGGATACGCAGTATTTT.

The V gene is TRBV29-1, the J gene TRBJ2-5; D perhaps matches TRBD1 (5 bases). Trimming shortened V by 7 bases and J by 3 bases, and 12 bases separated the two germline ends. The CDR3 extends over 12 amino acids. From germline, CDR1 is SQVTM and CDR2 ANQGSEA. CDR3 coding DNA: TGCAGCGCCAGACAGACGGAAGAGACCCAGTACTTC. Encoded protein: CSARQTEETQYF. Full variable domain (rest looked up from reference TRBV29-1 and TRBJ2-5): SAVISQKPSRDICQRGTSLTIQCQVDSQVTMMFWYRQQPGQSLTLIATANQGSEATYESGFVIDKFPISRPNLTFSTLTVSNMSPEDSSIYLCSARQTEETQYFGPGTRLLVL.

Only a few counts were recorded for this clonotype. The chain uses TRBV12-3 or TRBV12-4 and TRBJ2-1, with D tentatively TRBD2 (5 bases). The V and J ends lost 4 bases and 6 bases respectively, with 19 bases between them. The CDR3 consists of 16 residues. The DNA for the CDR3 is TGTGCCAGCAGTTCCACAGCGGAGGCAAGGTCCAATGAGCAGTTCTTC. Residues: CASSSTAEARSNEQFF.

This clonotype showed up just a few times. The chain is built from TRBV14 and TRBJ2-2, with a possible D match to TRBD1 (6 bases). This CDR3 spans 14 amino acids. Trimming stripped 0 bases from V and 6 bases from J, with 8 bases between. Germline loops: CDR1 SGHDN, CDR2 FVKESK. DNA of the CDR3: TGTGCCAGCAGCCAAGATTGGGGGCCCGGGGAGCTGTTTTTT. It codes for CASSQDWGPGELFF. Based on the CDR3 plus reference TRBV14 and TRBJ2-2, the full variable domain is EAGVTQFPSHSVIEKGQTVTLRCDPISGHDNLYWYRRVMGKEIKFLLHFVKESKQDESGMPNNRFLAERTGGTYSTLKVQPAELEDSGVYFCASSQDWGPGELFFGEGSRLTVL.

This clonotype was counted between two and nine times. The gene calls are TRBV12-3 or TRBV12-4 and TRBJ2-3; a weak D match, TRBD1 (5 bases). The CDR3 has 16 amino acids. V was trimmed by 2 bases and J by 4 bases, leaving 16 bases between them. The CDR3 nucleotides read TGTGCCAGCAGTTTAACGGGCGCAGGGTCGGCAGATACGCAGTATTTT. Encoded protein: CASSLTGAGSADTQYF.

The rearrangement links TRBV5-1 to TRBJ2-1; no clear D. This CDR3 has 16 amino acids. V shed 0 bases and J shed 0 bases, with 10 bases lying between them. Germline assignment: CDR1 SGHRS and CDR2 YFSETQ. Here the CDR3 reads CASSLAWSGSYNEQFF. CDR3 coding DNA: TGCGCCAGCAGCTTGGCCTGGTCCGGCTCCTACAATGAGCAGTTCTTC. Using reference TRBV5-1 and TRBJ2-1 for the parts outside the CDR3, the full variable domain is KAGVTQTPRYLIKTRGQQVTLSCSPISGHRSVSWYQQTPGQGLQFLFEYFSETQRNKGNFPGRFSGRQFSNSRSEMNVSTLELGDSALYLCASSLAWSGSYNEQFFGPGTRLTVL.

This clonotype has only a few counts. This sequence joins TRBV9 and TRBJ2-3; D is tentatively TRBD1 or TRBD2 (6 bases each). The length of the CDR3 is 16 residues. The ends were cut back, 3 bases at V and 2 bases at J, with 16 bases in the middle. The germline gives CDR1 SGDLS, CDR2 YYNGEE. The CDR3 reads CASSEEKGGITDTQYF. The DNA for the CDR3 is TGTGCCAGCAGCGAGGAAAAGGGGGGCATCACAGATACGCAGTATTTT.

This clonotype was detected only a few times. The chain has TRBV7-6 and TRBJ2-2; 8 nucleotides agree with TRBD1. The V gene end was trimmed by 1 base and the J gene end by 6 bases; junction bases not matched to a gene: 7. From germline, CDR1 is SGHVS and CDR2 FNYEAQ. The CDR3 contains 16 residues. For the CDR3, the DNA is TGTGCCAGCAGCTTAGATGACAGGGGCGAGGCCGGGGAGCTGTTTTTT. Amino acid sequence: CASSLDDRGEAGELFF.

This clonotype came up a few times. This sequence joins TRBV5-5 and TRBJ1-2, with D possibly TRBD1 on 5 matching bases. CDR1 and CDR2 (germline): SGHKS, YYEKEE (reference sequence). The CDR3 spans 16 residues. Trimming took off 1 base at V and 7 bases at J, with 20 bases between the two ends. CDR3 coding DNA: TGTGCCAGCAGCTTGTGGTTCGGGGCAGGGCTCTCTGGCTACACCTTC. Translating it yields CASSLWFGAGLSGYTF. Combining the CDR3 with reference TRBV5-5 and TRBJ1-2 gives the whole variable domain DAGVTQSPTHLIKTRGQQVTLRCSPISGHKSVSWYQQVLGQGPQFIFQYYEKEERGRGNFPDRFSARQFPNYSSELNVNALLLGDSALYLCASSLWFGAGLSGYTFGSGTRLTVV.

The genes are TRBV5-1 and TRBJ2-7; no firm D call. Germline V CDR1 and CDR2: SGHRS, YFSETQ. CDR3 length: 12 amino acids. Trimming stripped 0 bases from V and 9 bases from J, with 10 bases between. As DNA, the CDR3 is TGCGCCAGCAGCTTGGACCGAACGATGCAGTACTTC. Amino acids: CASSLDRTMQYF.

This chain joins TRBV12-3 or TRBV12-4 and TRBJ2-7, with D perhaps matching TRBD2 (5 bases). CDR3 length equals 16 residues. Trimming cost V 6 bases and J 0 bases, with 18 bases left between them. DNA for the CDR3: TGTGCCAGCAGCCCTGAAAGCGGACGAGGCTCCTACGAGCAGTACTTC. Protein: CASSPESGRGSYEQYF.

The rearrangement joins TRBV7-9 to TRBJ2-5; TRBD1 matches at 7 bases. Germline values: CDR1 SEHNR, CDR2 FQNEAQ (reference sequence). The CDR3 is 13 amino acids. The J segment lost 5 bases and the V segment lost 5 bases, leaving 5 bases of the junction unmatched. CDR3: CASSLQGSETQYF. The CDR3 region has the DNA TGTGCCAGCAGCCTACAGGGGAGTGAGACCCAGTACTTC.

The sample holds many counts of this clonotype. The CDR3 loop is CASTPDRGAFF. In DNA, the CDR3 is TGTGCCAGCACCCCGGACAGGGGGGCTTTCTTT. The chain uses TRBV12-3 or TRBV12-4 and TRBJ1-1; 10 bases agree with TRBD1. After removal of 7 bases from V and 11 bases from J, the junction contained 4 bases not matched to a gene. The CDR3 spans 11 residues.

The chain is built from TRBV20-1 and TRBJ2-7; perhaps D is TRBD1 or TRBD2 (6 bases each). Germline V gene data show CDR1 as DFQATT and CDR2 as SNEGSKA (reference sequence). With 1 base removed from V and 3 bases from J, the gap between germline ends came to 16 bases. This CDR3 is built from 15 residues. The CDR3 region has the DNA TGCAGTGCTAGAGGGTACGGCGGGACAAACTACGAGCAGTACTTC. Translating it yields CSARGYGGTNYEQYF.

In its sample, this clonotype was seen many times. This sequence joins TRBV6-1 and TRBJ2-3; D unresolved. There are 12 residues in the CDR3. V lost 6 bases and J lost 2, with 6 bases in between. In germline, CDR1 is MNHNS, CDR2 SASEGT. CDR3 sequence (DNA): TGTGCCAGCAGCGCTTACACAGATACGCAGTATTTT. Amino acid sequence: CASSAYTDTQYF.

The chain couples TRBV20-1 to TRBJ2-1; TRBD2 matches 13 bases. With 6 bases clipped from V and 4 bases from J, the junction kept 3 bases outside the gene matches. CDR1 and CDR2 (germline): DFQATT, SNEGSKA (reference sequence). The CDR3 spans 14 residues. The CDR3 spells CSAGTSGVYNEQFF. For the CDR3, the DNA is TGCAGTGCCGGGACTAGCGGGGTTTACAATGAGCAGTTCTTC.

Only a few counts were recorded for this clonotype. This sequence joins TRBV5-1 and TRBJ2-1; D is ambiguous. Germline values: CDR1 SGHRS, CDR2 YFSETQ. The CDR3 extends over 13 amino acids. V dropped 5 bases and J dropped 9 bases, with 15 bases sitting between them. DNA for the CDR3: TGCGCCAGCAGAACCTCAGCAGGCAGTGAGCAGTTCTTC. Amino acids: CASRTSAGSEQFF.

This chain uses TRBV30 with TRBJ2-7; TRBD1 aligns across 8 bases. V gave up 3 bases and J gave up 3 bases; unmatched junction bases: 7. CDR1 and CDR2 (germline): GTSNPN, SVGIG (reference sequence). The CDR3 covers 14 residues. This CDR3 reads CAWSVTGEFYEQYF. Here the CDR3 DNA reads TGTGCCTGGAGCGTGACAGGGGAGTTCTACGAGCAGTACTTC.

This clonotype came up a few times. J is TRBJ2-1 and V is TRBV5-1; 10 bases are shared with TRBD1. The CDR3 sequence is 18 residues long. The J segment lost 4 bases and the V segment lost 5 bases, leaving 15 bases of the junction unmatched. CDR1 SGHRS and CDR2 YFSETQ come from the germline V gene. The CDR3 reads CASRSPTGGHSYYNEQFF. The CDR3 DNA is TGCGCCAGCAGATCCCCGACAGGGGGCCATTCCTATTACAATGAGCAGTTCTTC.

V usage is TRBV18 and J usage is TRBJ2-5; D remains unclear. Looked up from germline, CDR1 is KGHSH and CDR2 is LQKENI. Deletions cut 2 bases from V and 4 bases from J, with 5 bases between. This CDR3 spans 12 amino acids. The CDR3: CASSPYGETQYF. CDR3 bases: TGTGCCAGCTCACCATACGGAGAGACCCAGTACTTC.

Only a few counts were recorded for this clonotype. CDR3: CAWSAGANSPLHF. The CDR3 DNA reads TGTGCCTGGAGTGCGGGGGCTAATTCACCCCTCCACTTT. The rearrangement joins TRBV30 to TRBJ1-6; a weak D match, TRBD1 (6 bases). The length of the CDR3 is 13 residues. V was shortened by 1 base and J by 6 bases, with 7 bases between the two germline ends. Looked up from germline, CDR1 is GTSNPN and CDR2 is SVGIG (reference sequence).

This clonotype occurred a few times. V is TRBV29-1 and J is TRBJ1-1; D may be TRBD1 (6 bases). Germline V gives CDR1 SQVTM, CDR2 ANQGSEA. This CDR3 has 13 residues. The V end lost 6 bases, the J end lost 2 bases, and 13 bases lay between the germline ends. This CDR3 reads CSVVGQLNTEAFF. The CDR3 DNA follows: TGCAGCGTCGTTGGACAGCTTAACACTGAAGCTTTCTTT.

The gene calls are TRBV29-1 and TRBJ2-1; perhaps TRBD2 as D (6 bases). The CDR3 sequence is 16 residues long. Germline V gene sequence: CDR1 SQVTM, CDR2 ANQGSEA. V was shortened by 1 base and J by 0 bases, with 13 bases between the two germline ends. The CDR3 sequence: CSVEGQDGSSYNEQFF. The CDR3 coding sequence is TGCAGCGTTGAAGGCCAAGACGGGAGCTCCTACAATGAGCAGTTCTTC.

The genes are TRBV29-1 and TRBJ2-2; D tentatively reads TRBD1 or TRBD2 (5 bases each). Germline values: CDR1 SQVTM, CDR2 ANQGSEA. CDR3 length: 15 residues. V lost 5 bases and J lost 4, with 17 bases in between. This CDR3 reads CSVYLSSGTTGELFF. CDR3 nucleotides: TGCAGCGTTTATTTGTCATCAGGGACCACCGGGGAGCTGTTTTTT.

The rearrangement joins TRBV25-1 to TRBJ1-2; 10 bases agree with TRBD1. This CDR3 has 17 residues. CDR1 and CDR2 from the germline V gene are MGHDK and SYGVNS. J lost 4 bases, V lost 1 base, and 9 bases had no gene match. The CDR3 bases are TGTGCCAGCAGTGAATTAGGGACAGGGGACCATTTCTATGGCTACACCTTC. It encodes CASSELGTGDHFYGYTF.

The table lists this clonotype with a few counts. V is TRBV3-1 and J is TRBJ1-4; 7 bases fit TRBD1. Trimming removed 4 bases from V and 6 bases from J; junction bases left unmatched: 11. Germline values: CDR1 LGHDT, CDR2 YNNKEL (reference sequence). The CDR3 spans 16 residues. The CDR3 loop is CASSRTVTGQHEKLFF. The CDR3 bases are TGTGCCAGCAGCCGAACCGTTACGGGACAGCATGAAAAACTGTTTTTT.

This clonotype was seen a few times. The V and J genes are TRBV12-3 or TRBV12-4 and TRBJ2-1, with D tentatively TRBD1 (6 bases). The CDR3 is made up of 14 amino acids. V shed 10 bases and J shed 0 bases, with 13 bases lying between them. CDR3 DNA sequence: TGTGCCACCTTGGACAGTAGCTCCTACAATGAGCAGTTCTTC. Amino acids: CATLDSSSYNEQFF.

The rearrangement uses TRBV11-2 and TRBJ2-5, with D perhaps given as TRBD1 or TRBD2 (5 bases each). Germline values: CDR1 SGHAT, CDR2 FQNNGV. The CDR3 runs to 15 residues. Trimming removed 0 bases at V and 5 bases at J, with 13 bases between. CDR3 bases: TGTGCCAGCAGCTTAGATCTGGGGGTGGGGGAGACCCAGTACTTC. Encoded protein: CASSLDLGVGETQYF.

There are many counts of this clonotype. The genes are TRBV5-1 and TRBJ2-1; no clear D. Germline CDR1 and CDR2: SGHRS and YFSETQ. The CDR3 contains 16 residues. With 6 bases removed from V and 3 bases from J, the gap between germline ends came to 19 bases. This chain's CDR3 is CASTTTGGYGYNEQFF. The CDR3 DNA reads TGCGCCAGCACCACAACGGGTGGGTATGGCTACAATGAGCAGTTCTTC.